This T cell receptor (beta chain) stems from a study of CD8 T cells in ankylosing spondylitis. Points from the study as a whole: Apparently characteristic of ankylosing spondylitis blood was a TCR beta motif (fewer than ten highly homologous variants).

TCRdb re-called the 5' RACE reads with MiXCR, one entry per CDR3 protein. The sample shows approximately 300,000 distinct CDR3 sequences, under 8.5% of them seen only once. The germline CDR1 and CDR2 sequences are LGHNA and YSLEER. Trimming took off 2 bases at V and 2 bases at J, with 10 bases between the two ends. The CDR3 totals 14 residues. There are many counts of this clonotype. Antigen unknown. Specimen: blood, either unsorted or a sorted T cell fraction (not recorded which). This chain joins TRBV4-3 and TRBJ2-7; D remains ambiguous. The clonotype originates from a male donor with ankylosing spondylitis. CDR3 region: CASSQLRQTYEQYF. The DNA for the CDR3 is TGCGCCAGCAGCCAATTGCGGCAGACCTACGAGCAGTACTTC.